This T cell receptor beta chain was documented in a study of blood T cell repertoires in COVID-19. Study background: The study drew acute and convalescent COVID-19 samples from the United States, Italy and Spain.

Authors' data handling: Reference gene primer amplification gave estimated nucleated cell counts. The table came from immunoSEQ multiplex PCR; TCRdb's copy has only in-frame clones and leaves some out. The DNA gave D and trimming, while V, J and clone size come from that table. The repertoire consists of some 280,000 clones, with about nine tenths occurring once and the leading ten covering 0.94%. This CDR3 contains 17 residues. Germline-derived CDR1 and CDR2 are SGDLS and YYNGEE. The ends were cut back, 0 bases at V and 0 bases at J, with 13 bases in the middle. Sequenced input: peripheral blood. The genes are TRBV9 and TRBJ2-1; D may be TRBD1 (5 bases). This sequence originates from a middle-aged woman who had recovered from COVID-19. The DNA for the CDR3 is TGTGCCAGCAGCGTAGGGGGCGCCACGAGCTCCTACAATGAGCAGTTCTTC. It yields the protein CASSVGGATSSYNEQFF.